A single sample is the source of the 10 T cell receptor beta chains below, sequenced in a study of T cell repertoires in cytomegalovirus infection. Their antigen targets remain unknown. TCRdb recomputed calls from the reads with MiXCR, one row per CDR3 protein. The repertoire consists of a few hundred thousand distinct CDR3 sequences, with approximately 40% occurring once and the leading ten covering about 48%. Here the sequenced sample was cultured PBMCs, taken from culture after CMV antigen stimulation. These receptors originate from a human donor in good health (CMV status not recorded). Some clones in this sample may be carry-over from other donors' samples.

This clonotype was detected a few times. The chain recombines TRBV28 with TRBJ2-1; no definite D call. The CDR3 has 15 amino acids. Germline V gene data show CDR1 as MDHEN and CDR2 as SYDVKM. Trimming removed 7 bases at V and 3 bases at J, with 16 bases between. The CDR3 is CASTPDPGRYNEQFF. In DNA, the CDR3 is TGTGCCAGCACCCCGGACCCTGGCCGCTACAATGAGCAGTTCTTC.

The chain uses TRBV12-3 or TRBV12-4 and TRBJ2-5; 13 positions agree with TRBD2. V lost 4 bases and J lost 4; bases outside the gene matches: 3. The CDR3 runs to 15 residues. The CDR3 DNA follows: TGTGCCAGCAGTTACCGGACTAGCGGGGGAGAGACCCAGTACTTC. This encodes CASSYRTSGGETQYF.

V and J are TRBV6-2 or TRBV6-3 and TRBJ2-3, with 7 nucleotides matching TRBD2. CDR3 length: 15 residues. CDR1 MNHEY and CDR2 SVGEGT come from the germline V gene. The V and J ends lost 8 bases and 0 bases, in that order; junction bases with no gene match: 8. CDR3 sequence: CASRLLGGSTDTQYF. DNA for the CDR3: TGTGCCAGCCGACTGCTGGGGGGGAGCACAGATACGCAGTATTTT.

The chain uses TRBV4-2 and TRBJ2-3; TRBD2 might be the D (6 bases). V was cut by 0 bases and J by 6 bases, with 13 bases left in between. In germline, CDR1 is LGHNA, CDR2 YNFKEQ. CDR3 length equals 15 residues. The CDR3 region is CASSQDLRGEDTQYF. DNA for the CDR3: TGTGCCAGCAGCCAAGATCTTCGCGGGGAGGATACGCAGTATTTT.

V usage is TRBV27 and J usage is TRBJ2-3; TRBD1 matches 8 bases. The V segment lost 10 bases and the J segment 3 bases; nucleotides outside the gene matches: 6. From germline, CDR1 is MNHEY and CDR2 SMNVEV (reference sequence). This CDR3 is 13 amino acids long. The CDR3 region is CATSGGATDTQYF. In DNA form, the CDR3 reads TGTGCCACTTCAGGGGGCGCGACAGATACGCAGTATTTT.

The chain recombines TRBV7-3 with TRBJ2-5; possibly TRBD2 for D (7 bases). The germline V gene encodes CDR1 SGHTA and CDR2 FQGTGA. V was shortened by 5 bases and J by 5 bases, with 18 bases between the two germline ends. The CDR3 runs to 15 residues. CDR3 in amino acids: CASSPVGGPGETQYF. CDR3 in DNA: TGTGCCAGCAGCCCCGTGGGGGGGCCTGGTGAGACCCAGTACTTC.

This clonotype occurred a few times. The chain joins TRBV12-3 or TRBV12-4 to TRBJ1-5; D is undetermined. The CDR3 spans 12 residues. The V and J ends lost 6 bases and 4 bases respectively, with 7 bases between them. CDR3 bases: TGTGCCAGCAGGATAGAAAATCAGCCCCAGCATTTT. This sequence encodes CASRIENQPQHF.

This clonotype has at least ten counts. The genes are TRBV6-4 and TRBJ2-7, with D possibly matching TRBD2 (6 bases). V lost 0 bases and J lost 3, with 15 bases in between. The V gene's germline CDR1 is MRHNA and CDR2 SNTAGT. This CDR3 contains 16 residues. CDR3 residues: CASSDSRCRGIYEQYF. The CDR3 nucleotides read TGTGCCAGCAGTGACTCGAGGTGTCGGGGGATCTACGAGCAGTACTTC.

This sequence joins TRBV7-2 and TRBJ2-3, with D possibly matching TRBD2 (7 bases). Trimming took off 1 base at V and 7 bases at J, with 12 bases between the two ends. The germline V gene has CDR1 SGHTA and CDR2 FQGNSA. The CDR3 runs to 14 residues. CDR3 residues: CASSLGSGGYTQYF. DNA of the CDR3: TGTGCCAGCAGCTTAGGGTCGGGGGGCTATACGCAGTATTTT. Filled out from reference TRBV7-2 and TRBJ2-3, the complete variable domain reads GAGVSQSPSNKVTEKGKDVELRCDPISGHTALYWYRQSLGQGLEFLIYFQGNSAPDKSGLPSDRFSAERTGGSVSTLTIQRTQQEDSAVYLCASSLGSGGYTQYFGPGTRLTVL.

V and J are TRBV9 and TRBJ1-5, with 8 nucleotides matching TRBD1. Trimming at V came to 4 bases and at J to 6 bases, leaving 9 bases not matched to a gene. CDR1 is SGDLS, CDR2 YYNGEE, per germline. The CDR3 totals 15 residues. As DNA, the CDR3 is TGTGCCAGCAGCAGAGAGACAGGGGTGGGTCAGCCCCAGCATTTT. Its translation: CASSRETGVGQPQHF. Supplemented by reference TRBV9 and TRBJ1-5, the full variable domain reads DSGVTQTPKHLITATGQRVTLRCSPRSGDLSVYWYQQSLDQGLQFLIQYYNGEERAKGNILERFSAQQFPDLHSELNLSSLELGDSALYFCASSRETGVGQPQHFGDGTRLSIL.